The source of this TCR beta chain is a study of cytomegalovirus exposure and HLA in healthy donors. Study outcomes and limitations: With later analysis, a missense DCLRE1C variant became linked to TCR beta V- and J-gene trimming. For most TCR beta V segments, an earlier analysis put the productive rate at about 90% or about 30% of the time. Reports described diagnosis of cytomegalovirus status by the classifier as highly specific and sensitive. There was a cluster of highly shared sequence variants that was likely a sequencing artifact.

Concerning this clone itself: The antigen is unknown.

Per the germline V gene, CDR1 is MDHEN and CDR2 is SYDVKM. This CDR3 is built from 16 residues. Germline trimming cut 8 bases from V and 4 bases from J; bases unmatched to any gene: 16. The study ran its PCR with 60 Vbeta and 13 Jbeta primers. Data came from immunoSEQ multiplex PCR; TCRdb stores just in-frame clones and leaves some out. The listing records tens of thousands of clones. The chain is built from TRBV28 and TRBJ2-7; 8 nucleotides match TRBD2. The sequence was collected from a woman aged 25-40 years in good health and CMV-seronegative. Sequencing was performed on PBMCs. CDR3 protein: CASFPGAGEYEYEQYF. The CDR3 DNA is TGTGCCAGCTTTCCGGGAGCGGGAGAGTATGAGTACGAGCAGTACTTC.